This T cell receptor (beta chain) comes out of a study of blood T cell repertoires in COVID-19. Study-wide background: Acute and convalescent COVID-19 specimens originated in the United States, Italy and Spain. T cells, B-cell-depleted T cells, or PBMCs provided the cDNA or gDNA that served as material.

J was trimmed by 0 bases and V by 6 bases; bases with no gene match: 8. CDR3 size: 16 residues. CDR1 LNHDA and CDR2 SQIVND come from the germline V gene (reference sequence). Original data processing: Estimation of nucleated cell counts was performed using reference gene primer amplification. Measured with immunoSEQ multiplex PCR; TCRdb has only the in-frame clones, and not every one. V and J calls and clone size are given by that table; D and trimming were obtained from the DNA. The sample shows around 110,000 clones, approximately 82% of them seen only once. The chain links TRBV19 to TRBJ1-3; 7 bases fit TRBD1. Sequencing was performed on peripheral blood. This clonotype was obtained from a man aged 65-85 years with active or convalescent COVID-19. The CDR3 sequence: CASSGTDFISGNTIYF. In DNA, the CDR3 is TGTGCCAGTAGCGGGACAGACTTTATCTCTGGAAACACCATATATTTT.